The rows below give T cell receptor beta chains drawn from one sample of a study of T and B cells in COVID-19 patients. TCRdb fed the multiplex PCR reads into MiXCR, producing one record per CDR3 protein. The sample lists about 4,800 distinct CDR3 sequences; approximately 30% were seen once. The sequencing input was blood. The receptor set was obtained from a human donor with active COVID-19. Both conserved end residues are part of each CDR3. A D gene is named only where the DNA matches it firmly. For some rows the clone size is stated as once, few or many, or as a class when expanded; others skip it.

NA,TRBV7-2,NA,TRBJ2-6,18,TGTGCCAGCAGCTTAGAGGCGGGGCGTGTGAAAGGGGCCAACGTCCTGACTTTC,CASSLEAGRVKGANVLTF
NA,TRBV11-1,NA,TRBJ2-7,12,TGTGCCAGCAGCTTACTGCCCTACGAGCAGTACTTC,CASSLLPYEQYF
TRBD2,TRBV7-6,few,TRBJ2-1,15,TGTGCCAGCAGCCTGGGACTAGCTTTGGGTCATGAGCAGTTCTTC,CASSLGLALGHEQFF
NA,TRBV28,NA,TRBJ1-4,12,TGTGCCAACAGGCACAGAATTGAAAAACTGTTTTTT,CANRHRIEKLFF
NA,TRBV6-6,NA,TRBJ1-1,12,TGTGCCAGCATCTCCCCCGGCACTGAAGCTTTCTTT,CASISPGTEAFF
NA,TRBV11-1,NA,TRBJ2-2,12,TGTGCCAGCAGCTTTACGACCGGGGAGCTGTTTTTT,CASSFTTGELFF
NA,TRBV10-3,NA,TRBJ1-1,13,TGTGCCATCACTGACATGGGTGGAGCTGAAGCTTTCTTT,CAITDMGGAEAFF
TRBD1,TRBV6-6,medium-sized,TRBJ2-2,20,TGTGCCAGCAGAAAGGGACCAAACCGGGACAGGGGGCATTGGACCGGGGAGCTGTTTTTT,CASRKGPNRDRGHWTGELFF
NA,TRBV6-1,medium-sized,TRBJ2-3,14,TGTGCCAGCATTTTGAGGTCAAACACAGATACGCAGTATTTT,CASILRSNTDTQYF
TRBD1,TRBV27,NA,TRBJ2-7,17,TGTGCCAGCAGTTTCTACCCCAATGGACAGGGTTCGGGCGAGCAGTACTTC,CASSFYPNGQGSGEQYF
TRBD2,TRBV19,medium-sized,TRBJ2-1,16,TGTGCCAGTAGTATTATCCGGACTAGCGGGAGCGGTGAGCAGTTCTTC,CASSIIRTSGSGEQFF
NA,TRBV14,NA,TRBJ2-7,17,TGTGCCAGCAGCCAAGATCTCACCCCAGGGAGCTCCTACGAGCAGTACTTC,CASSQDLTPGSSYEQYF
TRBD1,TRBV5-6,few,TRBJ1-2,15,TGTGCCAGCAGCACACCGGGACAGGTTAACTATGGCTACACCTTC,CASSTPGQVNYGYTF
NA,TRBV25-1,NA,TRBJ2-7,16,TGTGCCAGCAGTGAATCCCGACGGGAGTCGTTACGCGAGCAGTACTTC,CASSESRRESLREQYF
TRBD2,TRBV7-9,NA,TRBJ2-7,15,TGTGCCAGCAGCTTAGGGACTAGCGGAACCTACGAGCAGTACTTC,CASSLGTSGTYEQYF
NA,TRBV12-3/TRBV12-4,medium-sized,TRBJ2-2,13,TGTGCCAGCAGTTTAAAGGGTTCCGGGGAGCTGTTTTTT,CASSLKGSGELFF
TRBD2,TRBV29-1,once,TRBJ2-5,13,TGCAGTGCTAGGCCTAGCGGTCAAGAGACCCAGTACTTC,CSARPSGQETQYF
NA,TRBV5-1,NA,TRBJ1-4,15,TGCGCCAGCAGCTTGGCCTCAGGGTTCGGTGAAAAACTGTTTTTT,CASSLASGFGEKLFF
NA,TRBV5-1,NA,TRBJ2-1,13,TGCGCCAGCAGCTTGGACAGGGAGCGCGAGCAGTTCTTC,CASSLDREREQFF
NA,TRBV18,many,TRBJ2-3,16,TGTGCCAGCTCACCATTGAGTTACCTTAGCACAGATACGCAGTATTTT,CASSPLSYLSTDTQYF
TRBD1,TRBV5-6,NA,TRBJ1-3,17,TGTGCCAGCAGCTGGGGCATCGGACAGGGCATTGGAAACACCATATATTTT,CASSWGIGQGIGNTIYF
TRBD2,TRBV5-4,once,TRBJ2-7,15,TGTGCCAGCAGGGGATTGACTAGCGGGACCTACGAGCAGTACTTC,CASRGLTSGTYEQYF
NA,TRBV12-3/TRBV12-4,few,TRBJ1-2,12,TGTGCCAGATACCTACAGGGATTTGGCTACACCTTC,CARYLQGFGYTF
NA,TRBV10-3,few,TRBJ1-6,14,TGTGCCATCAGTGAATCCGGGGAGGTTTCACCCCTCCACTTT,CAISESGEVSPLHF
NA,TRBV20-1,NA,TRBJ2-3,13,TGCAGTGCTAAGAGACGGGACACAGATACGCAGTATTTT,CSAKRRDTDTQYF
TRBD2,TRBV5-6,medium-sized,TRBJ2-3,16,TGTGCCAGCAGCTTCCCGACTAGCGGTATCACAGATACGCAGTATTTT,CASSFPTSGITDTQYF
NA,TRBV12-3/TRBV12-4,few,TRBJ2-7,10,TGTGCTAGTGGTCCTGTCGAGCAGTACTTC,CASGPVEQYF
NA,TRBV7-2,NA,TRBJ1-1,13,TGTGCCAGCAGCAGAGACAGGAGGGCTGAAGCTTTCTTT,CASSRDRRAEAFF
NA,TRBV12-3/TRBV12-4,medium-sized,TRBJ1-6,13,TGTGCCAGCAGCCCGGACAGAGGCTCACCCCTCCACTTT,CASSPDRGSPLHF
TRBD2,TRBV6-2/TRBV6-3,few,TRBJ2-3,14,TGTGCCAGCAGTTACTCGTATAGCGGGAGCTTGAAGTATTTT,CASSYSYSGSLKYF
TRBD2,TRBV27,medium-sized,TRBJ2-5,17,TGTGCCAGCAGTTTATCTGGACTAGCGGGCCCCCAAGAGACCCAGTACTTC,CASSLSGLAGPQETQYF
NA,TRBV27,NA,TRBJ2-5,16,TGTGCCAGCAGCCCTTATTCCCGGCTGTACCAAGAGACCCAGTACTTC,CASSPYSRLYQETQYF
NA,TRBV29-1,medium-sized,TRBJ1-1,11,TGCAGCGTATCCTGGAACACTGAAGCTTTCTTT,CSVSWNTEAFF
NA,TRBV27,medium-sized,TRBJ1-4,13,TGTGCCAGTGCCCCCCGAAGAAATGAAAAACTGTTTTTT,CASAPRRNEKLFF
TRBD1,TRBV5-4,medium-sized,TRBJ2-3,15,TGTGCCAGCAGCTTCCGACAGGGGGCATGGGATACGCAGTATTTT,CASSFRQGAWDTQYF
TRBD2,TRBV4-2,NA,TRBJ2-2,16,TGTGCCAGCAGCCAAGATGCGGGAGGGGCGAGCGGGGAGCTGTTTTTT,CASSQDAGGASGELFF
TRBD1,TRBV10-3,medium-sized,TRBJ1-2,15,TGTGCCATCAGATCGGGGGACAGGGGGCATGATGGCTACACCTTC,CAIRSGDRGHDGYTF
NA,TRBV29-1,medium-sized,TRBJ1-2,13,TGCAGCGTTGATCTACACGGCGGCTATGGCTACACCTTC,CSVDLHGGYGYTF
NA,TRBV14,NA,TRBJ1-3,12,TGTGCCAGCAGCCTAGTCGGACAGACCATATATTTT,CASSLVGQTIYF
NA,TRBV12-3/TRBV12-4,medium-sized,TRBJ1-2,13,TGTGCCAGCAGTTTAGGATGGGCAGATGGCTACACCTTC,CASSLGWADGYTF
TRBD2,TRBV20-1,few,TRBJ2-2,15,TGCAGTGCTAGGACTAGCGGGAGAAACACCGGGGAGCTGTTTTTT,CSARTSGRNTGELFF
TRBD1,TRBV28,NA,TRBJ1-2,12,TGTGCCAGCGCACAGGGGGACTATGGCTACACCTTC,CASAQGDYGYTF
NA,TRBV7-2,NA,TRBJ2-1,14,TGTGCCAGCAGCCCCGGGACCCCAGCGAATGAGCAGTTCTTC,CASSPGTPANEQFF
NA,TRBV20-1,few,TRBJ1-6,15,TGCAGTGCTCCCCCGGGGGGCGCGGTGAATTCACCCCTCCACTTT,CSAPPGGAVNSPLHF